One sample yielded the 9 T cell receptor beta chains listed below, sequenced in a study of T cell responses to AZD1222 COVID-19 vaccine. Sequencing was performed with immunoSEQ multiplex PCR; in TCRdb, only in-frame clones are kept and a portion is missing. This sample carries about 120,000 clones, approximately 83% of them seen once, and the ten largest clones take about 1.6%. Sample: peripheral blood, taken on day 0 of AZD1222 vaccination. The receptors derive from an adult in good health.

This rearrangement joins TRBV29-1 to TRBJ1-2; 7 bases map to TRBD1. CDR1 is SQVTM and CDR2 is ANQGSEA in the germline V gene. The CDR3 contains 15 residues. V trimming: 8 bases; J trimming: 0 bases; junction bases outside the gene matches: 12. DNA of the CDR3: TGCAGCACCGGGACAGTTGAAGCGCCTAACTATGGCTACACCTTC. This sequence encodes CSTGTVEAPNYGYTF.

The rearrangement joins TRBV12-3 or TRBV12-4 to TRBJ2-7; D unclear. This CDR3 has 11 amino acids. V was pared by 6 bases and J by 3 bases, with 6 bases between. The CDR3 reads CASSLNYEQYF. The CDR3 DNA is TGTGCCAGCAGCCTTAACTACGAGCAGTACTTC.

The chain employs TRBV18 and TRBJ1-5; D gene unclear. The V gene's germline CDR1 is KGHSH and CDR2 LQKENI. The CDR3 contains 15 residues. Trimming cost V 3 bases and J 6 bases, with 15 bases left between them. CDR3 sequence (DNA): TGTGCCAGCTCACCTGGTCGGTCGGGAGGTCAGCCCCAGCATTTT. Residues: CASSPGRSGGQPQHF.

The chain links TRBV7-6 to TRBJ2-7; tentative D call: TRBD2 (6 bases). The V gene's germline CDR1 is SGHVS and CDR2 FNYEAQ. The CDR3 extends over 13 amino acids. The V and J ends lost 3 bases and 7 bases respectively, with 13 bases between them. DNA of the CDR3: TGTGCCAGCAGCTTGGGCAGCGGGCCGGAGCAGTACTTC. Amino acid sequence: CASSLGSGPEQYF.

The chain couples TRBV12-3 or TRBV12-4 to TRBJ1-6, with no clear D. Trimming took 4 bases from V and 10 from J, leaving 5 bases between them. CDR3 length: 11 amino acids. DNA for the CDR3: TGTGCCAGCAGTTCGGACTCACCCCTCCACTTT. Translation: CASSSDSPLHF.

The gene calls are TRBV11-3 and TRBJ2-1; D not resolved. This CDR3 comprises 14 residues. The germline V gene encodes CDR1 SGHNT and CDR2 YENEEA. The ends were cut back, 3 bases at V and 1 base at J, with 7 bases in the middle. The CDR3 reads CASSFLQSYNEQFF. The CDR3 nucleotides are TGTGCCAGCAGCTTCCTTCAGTCCTACAATGAGCAGTTCTTC. Supplemented by reference TRBV11-3 and TRBJ2-1, the full variable domain reads EAGVVQSPRYKIIEKKQPVAFWCNPISGHNTLYWYLQNLGQGPELLIRYENEEAVDDSQLPKDRFSAERLKGVDSTLKIQPAELGDSAVYLCASSFLQSYNEQFFGPGTRLTVL.

This clone has just one count. The V gene is TRBV19, the J gene TRBJ2-5; D may be TRBD1 or TRBD2 (5 bases each). From germline, CDR1 is LNHDA and CDR2 SQIVND (reference sequence). Trimming shortened V by 5 bases and J by 4 bases, and 20 bases separated the two germline ends. There are 16 residues in the CDR3. The CDR3 coding sequence is TGTGCCAGTAGTCTCCCTGGGGGACCGACGGGAGAGACCCAGTACTTC. Translating gives CASSLPGGPTGETQYF.

The V and J genes are TRBV4-3 and TRBJ1-1; TRBD1 might be the D (5 bases). Germline-derived CDR1 and CDR2 are LGHNA and YSLEER. V lost 4 bases to trimming and J lost 4 bases, with 16 bases between them. The CDR3 is 15 amino acids. Here the CDR3 reads CASSPHFGQGTEAFF. Here the CDR3 DNA reads TGCGCCAGCAGCCCACACTTCGGGCAGGGCACTGAAGCTTTCTTT.

V usage is TRBV19 and J usage is TRBJ2-3, with D tentatively TRBD1 (5 bases). The V and J ends lost 6 bases and 11 bases respectively, with 24 bases between them. CDR1 is LNHDA and CDR2 is SQIVND in the germline V gene (reference sequence). The CDR3 extends over 15 amino acids. The CDR3 DNA is TGTGCCAGTAGCGCGTCAGGGATAGCACAGATAATGCAGTATTTT. Its protein product is CASSASGIAQIMQYF.